This TCR beta chain was obtained from a study of CD4 T cells in relation to SARS-CoV-2 and coronaviruses. Overall study results and limits: Each donor contributed either pre-pandemic or post-infection samples, not both.

Deep TCR-beta sequencing used DNA from uncultured naive and memory CD4+ T cells. Using immunoSEQ multiplex PCR, the repertoire was profiled, and TCRdb retains in-frame clones only, with some absent. In the table there are approximately 70,000 clones, 93% of which are singletons. J lost 3 bases, V lost 5 bases, and 14 bases had no gene match. Germline V gene sequence: CDR1 SEHNR, CDR2 FQNEAQ (reference sequence). This CDR3 region has 18 residues. CD4+ T cells from unexposed donors were obtained before the COVID-19 pandemic (2011-2018). A note on this clone: What it recognizes is unknown.

The chain combines TRBV7-9 with TRBJ2-4; 9 bases are a match to TRBD1. The specimen sequenced was naive CD4+ T cells from PBMCs. Subset of the sample: naive CD4+ T cells isolated by negative enrichment. This TCR was recovered from a human donor in good health. This chain's CDR3 is CASSVNRDRGGFKNIQYF. Written as DNA, the CDR3 is TGTGCCAGCAGCGTAAATCGCGACAGGGGGGGTTTCAAAAACATTCAGTACTTC.